A selection of T cell receptor beta chains follows, all from one sample in a study of T cells after posttransplantation cyclophosphamide. The table came from immunoSEQ multiplex PCR; TCRdb's copy has only in-frame clones and leaves some out. The profile covers about 12,000 clones, none occurring a single time. Sequenced material: PBMCs. These receptors were taken from a woman between 35 and 50 years old in good health, CMV-negative, and a related stem cell transplant donor. The CDR3 runs from the conserved cysteine through the conserved F or W. The order of the fields is V gene, J gene, clone size, D gene, CDR3 DNA, CDR3 protein. A D gene is named only where the DNA matches it firmly. Clone sizes are shown as once, few, many, or a class for an expanded clone.

TRBV12-3/TRBV12-4	TRBJ1-1	many	.	TGTGCCAGCAGGGCCCAACAGGGCTCGAGCACTGAAGCTTTCTTT	CASRAQQGSSTEAFF
TRBV7-9	TRBJ2-4	many	TRBD1	TGTGCCAGCAGCTTAGGACAGGGGGGAAACATTCAGTACTTC	CASSLGQGGNIQYF
TRBV6-5	TRBJ2-7	many	TRBD2	TGTGCCAGCAGTTACTCGGGACTAGCGCCCTACGAGCAGTACTTC	CASSYSGLAPYEQYF
TRBV12-3/TRBV12-4	TRBJ2-5	many	TRBD2	TGTGCCAGCAGTCCGCTCCAAGCGGGAATGGAGACCCAGTACTTC	CASSPLQAGMETQYF
TRBV6-6	TRBJ1-4	many	TRBD1	TGTGCCAGCAGTTACCGGCCAGGGGGCAACGAAAAACTGTTTTTT	CASSYRPGGNEKLFF
TRBV2	TRBJ1-6	many	.	TGTGCCAGCAGGAACAGGTTTAGGTCCTATAATTCACCCCTCCACTTT	CASRNRFRSYNSPLHF
TRBV9	TRBJ1-1	many	.	TGTGCCAGCAGCCCCCGACGTGGAGGGTACACTGAAGCTTTCTTT	CASSPRRGGYTEAFF
TRBV12-3/TRBV12-4	TRBJ1-1	many	.	TGTGCCAGCAAGCAGGGGACTGAAGCTTTCTTT	CASKQGTEAFF
TRBV5-1	TRBJ2-7	few	TRBD1	TGCGCCAGCAGCTTCGGGGGACAGGGGGCCGACGAGCAGTACTTC	CASSFGGQGADEQYF
TRBV6-1	TRBJ2-7	many	.	TGTGCCAGCAGTGACCAAGGCTACGAGCAGTACTTC	CASSDQGYEQYF
TRBV5-1	TRBJ1-3	many	TRBD1	TGCGCCAGCAGCACGAACCCAGGGGGCGGTGGAAACACCATATATTTT	CASSTNPGGGGNTIYF
TRBV19	TRBJ2-3	many	.	TGTGCCAGTAGTATGGAGCGGTCTAGCACAGATACGCAGTATTTT	CASSMERSSTDTQYF
TRBV9	TRBJ2-3	many	TRBD2	TGTGCCAGCAGCGAGGTCCCCCTAGCGGGAAATACAGATACGCAGTATTTT	CASSEVPLAGNTDTQYF
TRBV7-8	TRBJ2-1	many	TRBD2	TGTGCCAGCAGCTTAAACCATCAGCGGGGGGAGCAGTTCTTC	CASSLNHQRGEQFF
TRBV7-2	TRBJ2-3	many	.	TGTGCCAGCAGCTTCGATCGCGCGAATCCCACAGATACGCAGTATTTT	CASSFDRANPTDTQYF
TRBV19	TRBJ1-1	many	TRBD1	TGTGCCAGTAGTATTGAGGGGGCTCCCGCAGCAGCTTTCTTT	CASSIEGAPAAAFF
TRBV2	TRBJ2-5	many	.	TGTGCCAGCAGTGAAGGGTTAGGGCAGGGGGAGACCCAGTACTTC	CASSEGLGQGETQYF
TRBV9	TRBJ2-5	few	.	TGTGCCAGCAGCGCTGAGGGGGAGACCCAGTACTTC	CASSAEGETQYF